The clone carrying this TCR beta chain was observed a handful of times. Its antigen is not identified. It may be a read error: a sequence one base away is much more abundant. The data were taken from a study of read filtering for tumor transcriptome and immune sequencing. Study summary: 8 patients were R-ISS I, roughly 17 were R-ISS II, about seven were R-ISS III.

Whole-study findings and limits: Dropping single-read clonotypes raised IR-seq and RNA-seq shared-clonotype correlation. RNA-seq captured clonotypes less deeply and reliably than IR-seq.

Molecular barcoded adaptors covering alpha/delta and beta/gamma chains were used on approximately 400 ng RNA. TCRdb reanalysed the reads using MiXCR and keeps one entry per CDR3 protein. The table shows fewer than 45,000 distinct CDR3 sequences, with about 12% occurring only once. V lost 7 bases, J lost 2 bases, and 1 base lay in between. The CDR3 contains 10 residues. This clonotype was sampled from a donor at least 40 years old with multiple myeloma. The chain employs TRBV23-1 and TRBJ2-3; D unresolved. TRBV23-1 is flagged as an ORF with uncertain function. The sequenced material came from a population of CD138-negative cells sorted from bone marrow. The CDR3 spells CASNTDTQYF. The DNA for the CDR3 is TGCGCCAGCAACACAGATACGCAGTATTTT.